One sample yielded the 18 T cell receptor beta chains listed below, sequenced in a study of post-analysis software for immune sequencing data. Study results and limitations: Patients had higher frequencies than controls of five or six TRBV segments, including TRBV5-6, TRBV5-1 and TRBV20-1.

Unique molecular identifiers were built into the TCR beta cDNA libraries. TCRdb re-analysed the PCR reads in MiXCR, keeping a single row per CDR3 protein. The sample consists of more than 500,000 distinct CDR3 sequences, around 36% of them appearing once. These receptors are not linked to any known antigen. The material sequenced was blood. Receptor source: a girl under 18 with multiple sclerosis.

The table lists this clonotype with a few counts. This chain uses TRBV28 with TRBJ2-7; D ambiguous. The ends were cut back, 9 bases at V and 3 bases at J, with 15 bases in the middle. Germline V gives CDR1 MDHEN, CDR2 SYDVKM. This CDR3 is built from 13 residues. As DNA, the CDR3 is TGTGCCAGTCGGCGGCCGTTGGGCTACGAGCAGTACTTC. Encoded protein: CASRRPLGYEQYF.

The J gene is TRBJ1-1, the V gene TRBV6-5, with 7 bases identical to TRBD1. CDR1 and CDR2 from the germline V gene are MNHEY and SVGAGI. V lost 7 bases to trimming and J lost 8 bases; unmatched junction nucleotides: 7. CDR3 length: 12 residues. The DNA for the CDR3 is TGTGCCAGCACCAGAGGGACAGCCGAAGCTTTCTTT. Its translation is CASTRGTAEAFF.

This clonotype has just a few counts. In DNA form, the CDR3 reads TGTGCCAGTAGTATAACCATACCAGAGACCCAGTACTTC. It encodes CASSITIPETQYF. The chain uses TRBV19 and TRBJ2-5; D is unclear. The CDR3 contains 13 residues. Deletions cut 2 bases from V and 4 bases from J, with 8 bases between. CDR1 and CDR2 from the germline V gene are LNHDA and SQIVND (reference sequence).

This clonotype showed up just a few times. The chain uses TRBV20-1 and TRBJ1-2; TRBD1 aligns across 8 bases. J was trimmed by 6 bases and V by 1 base; bases with no gene match: 7. The germline V gene encodes CDR1 DFQATT and CDR2 SNEGSKA (reference sequence). There are 14 residues in the CDR3. The CDR3 here is CSARVARGQHGYTF. Here the CDR3 DNA reads TGCAGTGCTAGAGTGGCCAGGGGGCAGCATGGCTACACCTTC.

The J gene is TRBJ2-3, the V gene TRBV13; D remains ambiguous. The CDR3 covers 16 residues. Trimming stripped 7 bases from V and 1 base from J, with 18 bases between. Germline lookup yields CDR1 PRHDT and CDR2 FYEKMQ (reference sequence). The CDR3 DNA reads as TGTGCCAGCAAGGGCACTCGAGATTTGCGCACAGATACGCAGTATTTT. Translated, it gives CASKGTRDLRTDTQYF.

J is TRBJ2-1 and V is TRBV10-3; 7 bases are a match to TRBD1. This CDR3 spans 13 amino acids. Germline CDR1 is ENHRY and CDR2 is SYGVKD. The junction had 12 bases not matched to a gene; V was cut back by 6 bases and J by 13 bases. The CDR3 bases are TGTGCCATCAGGGGACAGAACCAAGAGACCCAGTTCTTC. Translating gives CAIRGQNQETQFF.

This clonotype was recorded once. This chain connects TRBV29-1 to TRBJ2-5; no reliable D call. Germline values: CDR1 SQVTM, CDR2 ANQGSEA. Trimming removed 3 bases at V and 2 bases at J, with 7 bases between. The CDR3 is made up of 12 amino acids. The CDR3: CSVDGRQETQYF. CDR3 nucleotide sequence: TGCAGCGTTGACGGGCGGCAAGAGACCCAGTACTTC.

The chain joins TRBV5-1 to TRBJ2-1, with D perhaps being TRBD1 or TRBD2 (6 bases each). The ends were cut back, 5 bases at V and 8 bases at J, with 17 bases in the middle. Germline CDR1 reads SGHRS; CDR2 reads YFSETQ. The CDR3 extends over 14 amino acids. CDR3 bases: TGCGCCAGCAGGCTAGTGGGGGGCCCCCATGAGCAGTTCTTC. This gives the protein CASRLVGGPHEQFF. Supplemented by reference TRBV5-1 and TRBJ2-1, the full variable domain reads KAGVTQTPRYLIKTRGQQVTLSCSPISGHRSVSWYQQTPGQGLQFLFEYFSETQRNKGNFPGRFSGRQFSNSRSEMNVSTLELGDSALYLCASRLVGGPHEQFFGPGTRLTVL.

The chain carries TRBV4-1 and TRBJ2-3; tentative D call: TRBD2 (5 bases). V lost 0 bases and J 4 bases, leaving 17 bases between the germline ends. The CDR3 consists of 17 residues. Germline V lookup: CDR1 MGHRA, CDR2 YSYEKL. CDR3 bases: TGCGCCAGCAGCCAAGAATCCGTCCGACGAGGGTCAGATACGCAGTATTTT. Translating gives CASSQESVRRGSDTQYF.

This clonotype was seen a handful of times. DNA for the CDR3: TGTGCCAGCAGTTACTATAGGCAGGCGACTAACTATGGCTACACCTTC. This sequence encodes CASSYYRQATNYGYTF. V gene TRBV6-6 combines with J gene TRBJ1-2; D gene unclear. The ends were cut back, 1 base at V and 0 bases at J, with 12 bases in the middle. Germline V CDR1 and CDR2: MNHNY, SVGAGI (reference sequence). The CDR3 consists of 16 residues.

The chain links TRBV20-1 to TRBJ2-7; weak D call: TRBD2 (7 bases). CDR1 DFQATT and CDR2 SNEGSKA come from the germline V gene (reference sequence). This CDR3 comprises 15 residues. Between the trimmed V and J ends, which lost 2 bases and 2 bases, there was a span of 16 bases. CDR3 sequence: CSARLGGAGTYEQYF. The CDR3 DNA is TGCAGTGCTAGACTTGGGGGGGCTGGCACCTACGAGCAGTACTTC.

This clonotype was seen more than once but under ten times. The rearrangement joins TRBV10-3 to TRBJ2-5, with D tentatively TRBD1 (6 bases). Trimming removed 7 bases from V and 1 base from J, with 13 bases in between. This CDR3 comprises 14 residues. Per germline, CDR1 ENHRY and CDR2 SYGVKD. CDR3 DNA: TGTGCCATCACCACCGACAGGACCCAAGAGACCCAGTACTTC. It encodes CAITTDRTQETQYF.

The chain employs TRBV4-2 and TRBJ2-1; the match to TRBD2 covers 9 bases. Per the germline V gene, CDR1 is LGHNA and CDR2 is YNFKEQ. V gave up 3 bases and J gave up 12 bases; unmatched junction bases: 9. This CDR3 region has 14 residues. CDR3: CASSQMGTSPVQFF. In nucleotides, the CDR3 is TGTGCCAGCAGCCAGATGGGGACTAGCCCCGTGCAGTTCTTC.

This clonotype has only a few counts. This CDR3 is CASSSVAGGGTEAFF. Here the CDR3 DNA reads TGCGCCAGCAGCTCAGTAGCGGGGGGAGGGACTGAAGCTTTCTTT. V and J are TRBV5-1 and TRBJ1-1; tentatively, D is TRBD1 (5 bases). Trimming took off 3 bases at V and 5 bases at J, with 17 bases between the two ends. The germline V gene has CDR1 SGHRS and CDR2 YFSETQ. The CDR3 totals 15 residues.

This clonotype was detected many times. V and J are TRBV10-1 and TRBJ1-2; tentatively, D is TRBD1 (6 bases). Germline V gives CDR1 WNHNN, CDR2 SYGVQD (reference sequence). Deletions cut 6 bases from V and 2 bases from J, with 19 bases between. The CDR3 covers 16 residues. CDR3 nucleotide sequence: TGCGCCAGCAGGGGCCGGGACTCTCAGGGGAACTATGGCTACACCTTC. Protein sequence: CASRGRDSQGNYGYTF.

This clonotype showed up just a few times. The V and J genes are TRBV4-1 and TRBJ1-6; weak D call: TRBD1 (5 bases). The CDR3 is made up of 17 amino acids. Germline CDR1 and CDR2: MGHRA and YSYEKL. The V end was cut by 1 base, the J end by 8 bases, with 18 bases between. The CDR3 DNA sequence: TGCGCCAGCAGCCAAGTTCTGGGCGGGGCAACGGATTCACCCCTCCACTTT. Translation: CASSQVLGGATDSPLHF.

V gene TRBV29-1 combines with J gene TRBJ2-2; either TRBD1 or TRBD2 may fit D (5 bases each). V was cut by 7 bases and J by 6 bases, with 27 bases left in between. Germline V gene lookup returns CDR1 SQVTM and CDR2 ANQGSEA. This CDR3 is built from 17 residues. CDR3 DNA: TGCAGCGCTACCTTCCAGGGCTGGGGTCGGGGTGCCGGGGAGCTGTTTTTT. Translation gives CSATFQGWGRGAGELFF.

Concerning this clonotype: Its ends do not fully match the called genes, so a read error is possible. The CDR3 bases are TGTGCCGGCAGCGCCCTCGGGGTGGGCACGCAGTATTTT. Its translation: CAGSALGVGTQYF. This rearrangement joins TRBV7-8 to TRBJ2-3; D may be TRBD2 (5 bases). Germline V gene sequence: CDR1 SGHVS, CDR2 FQNEAQ. This CDR3 spans 13 amino acids.